The 27 T cell receptor beta chains listed next were all sequenced from one sample in a study of blood T cells in healthy people across ages (dated by TCRdb to 2013 to 2016). Receptor amplification or capture employed 5' RACE. The sample was run on an Illumina HiSeq 2500. The second PCR ran for roughly 7 to 12 cycles and used a J-beta primer mix along with a sample-barcoded 5' primer. Through fastp at Q25 and MiXCR, TCRdb rebuilt clones from the public reads, retaining in-frame beta chains. Rows merge per CDR3 protein into single entries with the most common DNA and genes. The sample table records 1.5 million to 2 million distinct CDR3 sequences; about 28% of these occur just once. The ten largest clones take up roughly 8.2% of the sample. The sequencing input was blood. Receptor source: a woman aged 25 to 39 in good health.

The V call is TRBV13, the J call TRBJ2-1; 8 nucleotides line up with TRBD2. Germline lookup yields CDR1 PRHDT and CDR2 FYEKMQ (reference sequence). After removal of 2 bases from V and 4 bases from J, the junction contained 4 bases not matched to a gene. The length of the CDR3 is 15 residues. CDR3 sequence (DNA): TGTGCCAGCAGCTTAAGGAAGCGGGGGTACAATGAGCAGTTCTTC. Translated: CASSLRKRGYNEQFF.

This clonotype was counted a few times. The V gene is TRBV28, the J gene TRBJ2-6, with 9 positions matching TRBD1. V was clipped by 8 bases and J by 2 bases; unmatched bases: 13. CDR1 and CDR2 from the germline V gene are MDHEN and SYDVKM. CDR3 size: 18 residues. CDR3: CASAPGGTGSPGANVLTF. Here the CDR3 DNA reads TGTGCCAGCGCCCCCGGAGGGACAGGGTCCCCTGGGGCCAACGTCCTGACTTTC.

This clonotype was observed many times. The rearrangement joins TRBV29-1 to TRBJ2-7; possibly TRBD1 for D (6 bases). This CDR3 is 13 amino acids long. Trimming took off 6 bases at V and 3 bases at J, with 15 bases between the two ends. Germline V lookup: CDR1 SQVTM, CDR2 ANQGSEA. The CDR3 loop is CSVRDTSFYEQYF. CDR3 nucleotide sequence: TGCAGCGTCCGGGACACTTCTTTCTACGAGCAGTACTTC.

This chain uses TRBV9 with TRBJ2-5; D is perhaps TRBD1 (6 bases). The CDR3 sequence is 16 residues long. Trimming stripped 2 bases from V and 4 bases from J, with 18 bases between. Looked up from germline, CDR1 is SGDLS and CDR2 is YYNGEE. The CDR3 DNA is TGTGCCAGCAGCGTTTCCCCGACAGGAAGGATAGAGACCCAGTACTTC. It is translated as CASSVSPTGRIETQYF.

This clonotype was detected a few times. The chain carries TRBV12-3 or TRBV12-4 and TRBJ1-2; D might be TRBD1 (5 bases). This CDR3 spans 14 amino acids. The V end was cut by 3 bases, the J end by 5 bases, with 13 bases between. Written as DNA, the CDR3 is TGTGCCAGCAGTTTGAGGAGGGGCTCTTATGGCTACACCTTC. Amino acid sequence: CASSLRRGSYGYTF.

This clonotype was detected only a few times. The J gene is TRBJ1-2, the V gene TRBV24-1; D might be TRBD1 (6 bases). The CDR3 covers 13 residues. From germline, CDR1 is KGHDR and CDR2 SFDVKD. Deletions cut 7 bases from V and 5 bases from J, with 13 bases between. Here the CDR3 reads CATSDDRFYGYTF. Written as DNA, the CDR3 is TGTGCCACCAGCGATGACAGGTTTTATGGCTACACCTTC.

This clonotype has just one count. This may arise from a read error, as a much more abundant clone is one base away. The J gene is TRBJ2-4, the V gene TRBV20-1, with 10 bases aligning to TRBD1. The V gene end was trimmed by 5 bases and the J gene end by 13 bases; junction bases not matched to a gene: 14. Germline V gives CDR1 DFQATT, CDR2 SNEGSKA (reference sequence). The CDR3 spans 14 residues. In DNA form, the CDR3 reads TGCAGTGCTTCGACCGGGACAGGGGTCAATGAGCAGTACTTC. This sequence encodes CSASTGTGVNEQYF.

V and J are TRBV7-9 and TRBJ2-1; the match to TRBD1 covers 8 bases. The CDR3 is made up of 15 amino acids. V shed 0 bases, J shed 5 bases, and the junction held 3 bases outside the gene matches. CDR1 is SEHNR and CDR2 is FQNEAQ in the germline V gene (reference sequence). The CDR3 reads CASSLAQGANNEQFF. DNA for the CDR3: TGTGCCAGCAGCTTAGCCCAGGGGGCAAACAATGAGCAGTTCTTC.

The chain joins TRBV10-3 to TRBJ1-1; D is ambiguous. CDR1 is ENHRY and CDR2 is SYGVKD in the germline V gene. The CDR3 sequence is 11 residues long. V lost 6 bases to trimming and J lost 10 bases, with 12 bases between them. The CDR3 region is CAIRDQVGAFF. Here the CDR3 DNA reads TGTGCCATCAGGGACCAAGTTGGAGCTTTCTTT.

This clonotype was seen more than once but under ten times. The chain combines TRBV10-3 with TRBJ1-5; 7 bases fit TRBD1. The J segment lost 5 bases and the V segment lost 2 bases, leaving 3 bases of the junction unmatched. The CDR3 sequence is 14 residues long. Germline loops: CDR1 ENHRY, CDR2 SYGVKD. CDR3 DNA sequence: TGTGCCATCAGTGAGAGACAGGGATATCAGCCCCAGCATTTT. Its translation is CAISERQGYQPQHF.

Concerning this clonotype itself: One base away lies a much larger clone, so this may be a sequencing read error. V and J are TRBV29-1 and TRBJ2-7; the D gene is possibly TRBD1 (5 bases). There are 12 residues in the CDR3. V was shortened by 5 bases and J by 4 bases, with 12 bases between the two germline ends. Germline CDR1 SQVTM, CDR2 ANQGSEA. In nucleotides, the CDR3 is TGCAGCGTTCTGGGCAGGGCATACGAGCAGTACTTC. Protein sequence: CSVLGRAYEQYF.

This clonotype was seen more than once but under ten times. This chain uses TRBV29-1 with TRBJ2-1; 7 bases are a match to TRBD2. J was trimmed by 4 bases and V by 3 bases; bases with no gene match: 9. Germline CDR1 SQVTM, CDR2 ANQGSEA. The CDR3 contains 15 residues. CDR3 bases: TGCAGCGTTGAGCGGAGGGAGGGGCTTTACAATGAGCAGTTCTTC. Its translation: CSVERREGLYNEQFF.

A remark on this clonotype: A much larger clone lies a single base off, so this may be a read error. This chain links TRBV7-3 with TRBJ2-5; a possible D gene is TRBD1 (6 bases). CDR1 and CDR2 from the germline V gene are SGHTA and FQGTGA. This CDR3 region has 15 residues. V gave up 0 bases and J gave up 13 bases, with 21 bases separating them. The CDR3 loop is CASSLTGQGIDERYF. The CDR3 nucleotides read TGTGCCAGCAGCTTAACTGGGCAGGGGATCGACGAGCGGTACTTC.

For this clonotype: Germline is not matched at one junction end, which may reflect a read error. V gene TRBV6-4 combines with J gene TRBJ2-2; TRBD2 might be the D (6 bases). Germline lookup yields CDR1 MRHNA and CDR2 SNTAGT. The CDR3 is 13 residues long. This CDR3 reads CASSDSPGGERFF. CDR3 coding DNA: TGTGCCAGCAGTGACTCGCCGGGCGGGGAGCGGTTTTTT.

This clonotype showed up just a few times. This chain connects TRBV29-1 to TRBJ2-5, with 10 bases lining up with TRBD1. CDR3 length: 14 residues. Trimming removed 4 bases from V and 5 bases from J; junction bases left unmatched: 7. From germline, CDR1 is SQVTM and CDR2 ANQGSEA. The CDR3 protein is CSVVWGQGPETQYF. CDR3 coding DNA: TGCAGCGTTGTATGGGGACAGGGGCCCGAGACCCAGTACTTC.

This clonotype came up a few times. The V gene is TRBV11-2, the J gene TRBJ2-1; the match to TRBD1 covers 9 bases. The CDR3 has 15 amino acids. Germline-derived CDR1 and CDR2 are SGHAT and FQNNGV. V lost 6 bases to trimming and J lost 6 bases; unmatched junction nucleotides: 9. CDR3 bases: TGTGCCAGCAGATTGACAGGGGGGCTGGCCAATGAGCAGTTCTTC. It codes for CASRLTGGLANEQFF.

This clonotype was recorded a few times. V usage is TRBV6-5 and J usage is TRBJ1-2; maybe TRBD1 (6 bases). CDR1 and CDR2 from the germline V gene are MNHEY and SVGAGI. The ends were cut back, 5 bases at V and 8 bases at J, with 15 bases in the middle. There are 13 residues in the CDR3. The CDR3 protein is CASSTGTVEGYTF. CDR3 DNA: TGTGCCAGCAGTACAGGGACGGTCGAAGGCTACACCTTC.

V usage is TRBV12-3 or TRBV12-4 and J usage is TRBJ1-3; no reliable D call. The V end lost 7 bases, the J end lost 5 bases, and 12 bases lay between the germline ends. The CDR3 runs to 13 residues. The CDR3 DNA sequence: TGTGCCAGCACCCCCTTGCTGCGAAACACCATATATTTT. Its protein is CASTPLLRNTIYF.

This clonotype has only a few counts. The chain employs TRBV2 and TRBJ2-1; D is ambiguous. Germline V gene sequence: CDR1 SNHLY, CDR2 FYNNEI. The CDR3 has 14 amino acids. The germline V and J ends were trimmed by 6 bases and 4 bases, with 13 bases remaining between them. CDR3 DNA: TGTGCCAGCAGAGCAACCGTAGGGTACAATGAGCAGTTCTTC. It codes for CASRATVGYNEQFF. The full variable domain, rest sourced from reference TRBV2 and TRBJ2-1, is EPEVTQTPSHQVTQMGQEVILRCVPISNHLYFYWYRQILGQKVEFLVSFYNNEISEKSEIFDDQFSVERPDGSNFTLKIRSTKLEDSAMYFCASRATVGYNEQFFGPGTRLTVL.

The chain is built from TRBV6-2 or TRBV6-3 and TRBJ1-5; 7 bases map to TRBD1. V lost 6 bases, J lost 8 bases, and 7 bases stayed unmatched. The CDR3 length is 13 residues. Germline CDR1 MNHEY, CDR2 SVGEGT. CDR3 region: CASSRRDREPQHF. In nucleotides, the CDR3 is TGTGCCAGCAGCCGCCGAGACAGGGAGCCCCAGCATTTT.

This clonotype was seen a handful of times. The chain recombines TRBV24-1 with TRBJ2-1; D is ambiguous. The CDR3 is 16 amino acids. Trimming removed 2 bases at V and 0 bases at J, with 10 bases between. Germline CDR1 and CDR2: KGHDR and SFDVKD. CDR3: CATSDSGEPSYNEQFF. The CDR3 DNA is TGTGCCACCAGTGATTCAGGCGAACCCTCCTACAATGAGCAGTTCTTC.

The gene calls are TRBV10-3 and TRBJ2-2, with D maybe TRBD2 (6 bases). The V gene's germline CDR1 is ENHRY and CDR2 SYGVKD. This CDR3 region has 13 residues. V gave up 8 bases and J gave up 2 bases, with 9 bases separating them. The CDR3 loop is CAIGGGNTGELFF. The CDR3 DNA is TGTGCCATCGGGGGAGGCAACACCGGGGAGCTGTTTTTT.

This clonotype was detected a few times. The chain couples TRBV12-3 or TRBV12-4 to TRBJ1-5; tentatively, D is TRBD1 (6 bases). This CDR3 region has 15 residues. Trimming took 8 bases from V and 3 from J, leaving 17 bases between them. The CDR3, as DNA: TGTGCCAGCCAATCCGTATGGGGGCTCAATCAGCCCCAGCATTTT. Translating gives CASQSVWGLNQPQHF.

The chain is built from TRBV7-2 and TRBJ2-1; 9 positions agree with TRBD2. Per germline, CDR1 SGHTA and CDR2 FQGNSA. Germline trimming cut 5 bases from V and 1 base from J; bases unmatched to any gene: 3. This CDR3 contains 15 residues. The CDR3 reads CASSRLAASYNEQFF. CDR3 DNA sequence: TGTGCCAGCAGCCGACTAGCGGCATCCTACAATGAGCAGTTCTTC.

The genes are TRBV20-1 and TRBJ2-3; 10 bases line up with TRBD2. V shed 4 bases, J shed 3 bases, and the junction held 4 bases outside the gene matches. CDR1 DFQATT and CDR2 SNEGSKA come from the germline V gene (reference sequence). This CDR3 comprises 14 residues. The CDR3 bases are TGCAGTGCTACTAGCGGGGGAAAAACAGATACGCAGTATTTT. Translation gives CSATSGGKTDTQYF.

This clonotype was recorded at least ten times. The chain has TRBV10-1 and TRBJ2-1; D is possibly TRBD1 (7 bases). Germline CDR1 and CDR2: WNHNN and SYGVQD (reference sequence). Trimming removed 6 bases from V and 8 bases from J, with 17 bases in between. The CDR3 covers 14 residues. The CDR3 sequence is CASSRAQGGDEQFF. The CDR3 region has the DNA TGCGCCAGCAGCAGGGCCCAGGGGGGCGATGAGCAGTTCTTC.

The sample holds many counts of this clonotype. The chain recombines TRBV20-1 with TRBJ2-5; 7 nucleotides line up with TRBD2. V was clipped by 5 bases and J by 1 base; unmatched bases: 7. Germline assignment: CDR1 DFQATT and CDR2 SNEGSKA (reference sequence). This CDR3 spans 14 amino acids. The CDR3 DNA is TGCAGTGCTCCCAAAGGCGGGAGCCAAGAGACCCAGTACTTC. Encoded protein: CSAPKGGSQETQYF.